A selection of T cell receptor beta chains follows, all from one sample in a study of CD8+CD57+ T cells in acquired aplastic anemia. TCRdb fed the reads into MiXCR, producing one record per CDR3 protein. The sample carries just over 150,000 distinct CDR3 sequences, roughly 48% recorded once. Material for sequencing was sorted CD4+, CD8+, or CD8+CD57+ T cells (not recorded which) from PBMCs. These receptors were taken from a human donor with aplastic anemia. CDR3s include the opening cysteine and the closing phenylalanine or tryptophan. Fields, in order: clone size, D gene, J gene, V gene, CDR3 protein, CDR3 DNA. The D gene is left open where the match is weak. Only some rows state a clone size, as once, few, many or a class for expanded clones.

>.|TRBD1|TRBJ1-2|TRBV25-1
CASSDPGTGNYGYTF
TGTGCCAGCAGTGACCCCGGGACAGGGAACTATGGCTACACCTTC
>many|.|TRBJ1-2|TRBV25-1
CASKGYGYTF
TGTGCCAGCAAAGGTTATGGCTACACCTTC
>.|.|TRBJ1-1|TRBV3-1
CASSQDPVFMDAITEAFF
TGTGCCAGCAGCCAAGATCCAGTTTTTATGGACGCGATCACTGAAGCTTTCTTT
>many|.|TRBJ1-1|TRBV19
CASSHGHLMNTEAFF
TGTGCCAGTAGTCACGGACACCTCATGAACACTGAAGCTTTCTTT
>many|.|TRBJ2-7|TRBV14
CASSPGGYYEQYF
TGTGCCAGCAGCCCCGGGGGTTACTACGAGCAGTACTTC
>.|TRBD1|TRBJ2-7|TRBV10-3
CAIRDPGRTGKDEQYF
TGTGCCATCAGGGACCCGGGCAGGACAGGGAAAGACGAGCAGTACTTC
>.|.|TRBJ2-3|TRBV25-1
CASSWDSSTDTQYF
TGTGCCAGCAGCTGGGACTCTAGCACAGATACGCAGTATTTT
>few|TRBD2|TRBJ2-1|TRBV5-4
CASSLGGGRAINEQFF
TGTGCCAGCAGCTTGGGCGGCGGGAGGGCCATAAATGAGCAGTTCTTC
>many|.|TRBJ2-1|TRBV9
CASSDRRNSEQFF
TGTGCCAGCAGCGATAGAAGAAACAGTGAGCAGTTCTTC
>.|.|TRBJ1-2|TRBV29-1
CSVEEAGVYGYTF
TGCAGCGTTGAAGAGGCAGGGGTCTATGGCTACACCTTC
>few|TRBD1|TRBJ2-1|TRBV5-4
CASSRDRGFIEQFF
TGTGCCAGCAGCCGGGACAGGGGGTTTATTGAGCAGTTCTTC
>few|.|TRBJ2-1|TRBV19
CARARRGLSSYNEQFF
TGTGCTAGAGCCCGGCGGGGGCTTAGCTCCTACAATGAGCAGTTCTTC
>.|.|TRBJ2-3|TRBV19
CASSDERGTDTQYF
TGTGCCAGTTCCGATGAGCGGGGCACAGATACGCAGTATTTT
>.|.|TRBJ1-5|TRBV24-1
CATSAGGNQPQHF
TGTGCCACCAGTGCAGGGGGCAATCAGCCCCAGCATTTT
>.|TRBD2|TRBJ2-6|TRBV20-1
CSASPKTSDATYVLTF
TGCAGTGCTAGCCCGAAGACTAGCGACGCGACCTACGTCCTGACTTTC
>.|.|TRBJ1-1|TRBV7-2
CASSLSGSRGRTEAFF
TGTGCCAGCAGCTTATCGGGTTCGAGGGGACGCACTGAAGCTTTCTTT
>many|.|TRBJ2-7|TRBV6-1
CASSQDGNYEQYF
TGTGCCAGCAGTCAGGACGGGAACTACGAGCAGTACTTC
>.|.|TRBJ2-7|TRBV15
CASARDTSYEQYF
TGTGCCAGCGCTCGGGACACCTCCTACGAGCAGTACTTC
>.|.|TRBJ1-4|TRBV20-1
CSARARGGVEEKLFF
TGCAGTGCTAGAGCCCGCGGGGGGGTGGAGGAAAAACTGTTTTTT
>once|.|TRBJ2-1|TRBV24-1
CATKDSQNNEQFF
TGTGCCACGAAGGACAGCCAAAACAATGAGCAGTTCTTC
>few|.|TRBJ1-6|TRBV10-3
CAISALSGDNSPLHF
TGTGCCATCAGTGCCTTGTCCGGAGATAATTCACCCCTCCACTTT
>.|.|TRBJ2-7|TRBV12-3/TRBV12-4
CASSLTQGYPEQYF
TGTGCCAGCAGTTTAACACAGGGATACCCCGAGCAGTACTTC
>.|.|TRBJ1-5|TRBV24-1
CDTHGQGVNQPQHF
TGTGACACTCACGGCCAAGGGGTTAATCAGCCCCAGCATTTT
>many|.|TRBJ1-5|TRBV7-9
CASSLAPNQPQHF
TGTGCCAGCAGCTTAGCCCCCAATCAGCCCCAGCATTTT
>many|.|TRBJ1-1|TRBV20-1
CSVKNTEAFF
TGCAGTGTCAAGAACACTGAAGCTTTCTTT
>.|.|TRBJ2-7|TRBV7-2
CASSLVGPYEQYF
TGTGCCAGCAGCTTAGTGGGACCCTACGAGCAGTACTTC
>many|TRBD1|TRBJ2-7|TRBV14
CASNTNNRGEQYF
TGTGCCAGCAACACAAACAACAGGGGCGAGCAGTACTTC
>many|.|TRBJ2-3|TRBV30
CAWGVADTQYF
TGTGCCTGGGGAGTCGCAGATACGCAGTATTTT
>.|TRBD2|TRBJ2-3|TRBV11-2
CASSHDSGGTDTQYF
TGTGCCAGCAGCCACGATAGCGGGGGCACAGATACGCAGTATTTT
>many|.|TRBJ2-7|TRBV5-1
CATSQDASYEQYF
TGCGCCACCTCACAGGACGCTTCTTACGAGCAGTACTTC
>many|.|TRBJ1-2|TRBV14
CASSQVDPGVYYGYTF
TGTGCCAGCAGCCAAGTGGACCCGGGGGTCTACTATGGCTACACCTTC
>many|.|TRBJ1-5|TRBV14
CASSQEGGGQPQHF
TGTGCCAGCAGCCAAGAGGGGGGGGGTCAGCCCCAGCATTTT
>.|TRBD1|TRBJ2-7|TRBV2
CASSDRTGVYEQYF
TGTGCCAGCAGTGATCGGACAGGGGTCTACGAGCAGTACTTC
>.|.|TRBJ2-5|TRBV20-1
CSARGAPGLETQYF
TGCAGTGCTAGGGGGGCCCCAGGTCTGGAGACCCAGTACTTC
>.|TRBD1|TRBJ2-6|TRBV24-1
CATSDTGTGGSGANVLTF
TGTGCCACCAGTGATACCGGGACAGGGGGCTCTGGGGCCAACGTCCTGACTTTC
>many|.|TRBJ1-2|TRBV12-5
CASGLATHYGYTF
TGTGCTAGTGGTTTGGCGACGCACTATGGCTACACCTTC
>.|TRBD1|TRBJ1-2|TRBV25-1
CASSEPGQERYGYTF
TGTGCCAGCAGTGAACCCGGACAGGAGAGGTATGGCTACACCTTC
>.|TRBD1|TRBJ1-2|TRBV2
CASDRAIYGYTF
TGTGCCAGCGACAGGGCAATCTATGGCTACACCTTC
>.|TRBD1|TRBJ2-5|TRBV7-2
CASSCGTGLETQYF
TGTGCCAGCAGCTGTGGGACAGGGTTGGAGACCCAGTACTTC
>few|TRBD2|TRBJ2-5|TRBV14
CASSQVASGNREQYF
TGTGCCAGCAGCCAAGTGGCTAGCGGGAATCGTGAGCAGTACTTC
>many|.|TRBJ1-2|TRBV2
CASNGGEGNYGYTF
TGTGCCAGCAACGGCGGTGAGGGGAACTATGGCTACACCTTC
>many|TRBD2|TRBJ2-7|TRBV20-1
CSARVPSGTYEQYF
TGCAGTGCTAGAGTCCCTAGCGGAACCTACGAGCAGTACTTC